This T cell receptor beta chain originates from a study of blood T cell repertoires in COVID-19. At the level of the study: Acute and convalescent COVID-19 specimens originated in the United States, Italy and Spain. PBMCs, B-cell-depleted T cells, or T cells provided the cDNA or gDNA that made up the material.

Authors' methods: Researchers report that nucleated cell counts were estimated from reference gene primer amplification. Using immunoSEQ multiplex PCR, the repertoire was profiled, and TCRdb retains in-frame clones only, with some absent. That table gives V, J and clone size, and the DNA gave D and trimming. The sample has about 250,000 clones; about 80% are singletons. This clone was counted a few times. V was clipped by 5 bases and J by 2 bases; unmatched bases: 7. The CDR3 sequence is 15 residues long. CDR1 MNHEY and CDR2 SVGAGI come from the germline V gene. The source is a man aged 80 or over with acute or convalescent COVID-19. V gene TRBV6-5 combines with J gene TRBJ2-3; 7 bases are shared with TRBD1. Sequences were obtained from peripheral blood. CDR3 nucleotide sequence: TGTGCCAGCAGTCATGACAGGGCGCTCACAGATACGCAGTATTTT. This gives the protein CASSHDRALTDTQYF.